This T cell receptor (beta chain) came from a study of monozygotic twins with inflammatory bowel disease. The CDR3 is made up of 15 amino acids. The germline CDR1 and CDR2 sequences are MGHRA and YSYEKL. For each CDR3 protein, TCRdb gives one entry from its re-call of the 5' RACE reads, without DNA. The sample table sets out 330,000 or so distinct CDR3 sequences. The sequence was collected from a human donor with ulcerative colitis or Crohn's disease, or a healthy co-twin of an affected twin (not recorded which). The chain is built from TRBV4-1 and TRBJ2-1; the TCRdb D gene call, TRBD1, has no DNA to confirm it. Sequenced input: blood. This CDR3 reads CASSQPGTRDNEQFF.